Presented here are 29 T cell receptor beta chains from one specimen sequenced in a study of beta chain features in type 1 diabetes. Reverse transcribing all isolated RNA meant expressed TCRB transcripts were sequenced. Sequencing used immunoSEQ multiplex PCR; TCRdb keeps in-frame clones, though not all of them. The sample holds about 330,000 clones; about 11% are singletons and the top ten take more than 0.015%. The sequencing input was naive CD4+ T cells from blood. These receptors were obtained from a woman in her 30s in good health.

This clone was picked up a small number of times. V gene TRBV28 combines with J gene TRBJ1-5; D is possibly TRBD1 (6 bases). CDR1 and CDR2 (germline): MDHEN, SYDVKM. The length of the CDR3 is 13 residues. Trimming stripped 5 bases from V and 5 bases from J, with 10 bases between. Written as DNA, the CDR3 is TGTGCCAGCAGTCGACAGGCGGATCAGCCCCAGCATTTT. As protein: CASSRQADQPQHF.

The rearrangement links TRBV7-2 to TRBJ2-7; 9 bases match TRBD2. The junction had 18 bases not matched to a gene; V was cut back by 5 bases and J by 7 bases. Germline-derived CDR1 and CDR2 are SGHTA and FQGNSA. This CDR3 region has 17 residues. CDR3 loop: CASSARLGRGRADEQYF. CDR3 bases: TGTGCCAGCAGCGCCAGACTAGGGCGCGGGAGGGCCGATGAGCAGTACTTC.

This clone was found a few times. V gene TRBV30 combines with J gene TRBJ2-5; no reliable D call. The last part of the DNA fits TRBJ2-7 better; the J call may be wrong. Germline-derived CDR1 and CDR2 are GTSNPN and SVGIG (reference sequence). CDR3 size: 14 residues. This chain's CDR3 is CAWSLGVGSYEQYF. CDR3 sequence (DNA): TGTGCCTGGAGTCTGGGTGTCGGGTCCTACGAGCAGTACTTC.

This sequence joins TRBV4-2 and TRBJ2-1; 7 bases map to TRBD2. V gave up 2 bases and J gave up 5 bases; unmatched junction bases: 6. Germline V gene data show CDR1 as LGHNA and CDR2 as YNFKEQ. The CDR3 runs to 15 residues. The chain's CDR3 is CASSQTSGGHNEQFF. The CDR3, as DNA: TGTGCCAGCAGCCAAACTTCGGGAGGCCACAATGAGCAGTTCTTC.

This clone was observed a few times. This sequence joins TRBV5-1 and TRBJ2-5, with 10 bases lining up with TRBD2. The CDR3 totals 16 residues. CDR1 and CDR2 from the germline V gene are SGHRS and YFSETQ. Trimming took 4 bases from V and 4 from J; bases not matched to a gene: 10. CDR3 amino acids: CASSGLSSGSGETQYF. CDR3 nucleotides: TGCGCCAGCAGCGGGCTGTCTAGCGGGAGTGGAGAGACCCAGTACTTC.

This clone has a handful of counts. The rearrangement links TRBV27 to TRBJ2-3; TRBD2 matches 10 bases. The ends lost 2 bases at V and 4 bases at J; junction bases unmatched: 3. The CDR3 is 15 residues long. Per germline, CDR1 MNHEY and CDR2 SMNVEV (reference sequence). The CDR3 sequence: CASSLRLAGADTQYF. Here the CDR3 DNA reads TGTGCCAGCAGTTTAAGGCTAGCGGGAGCAGATACGCAGTATTTT.

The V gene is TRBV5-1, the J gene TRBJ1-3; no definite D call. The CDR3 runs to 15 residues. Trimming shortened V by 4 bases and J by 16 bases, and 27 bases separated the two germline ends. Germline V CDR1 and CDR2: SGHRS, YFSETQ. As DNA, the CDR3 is TGCGCCAGCAGCCCCGAGACCGGCTCCCATTTTCCAGCGTATTTT. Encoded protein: CASSPETGSHFPAYF. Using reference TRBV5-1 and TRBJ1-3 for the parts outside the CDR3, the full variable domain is KAGVTQTPRYLIKTRGQQVTLSCSPISGHRSVSWYQQTPGQGLQFLFEYFSETQRNKGNFPGRFSGRQFSNSRSEMNVSTLELGDSALYLCASSPETGSHFPAYFGEGSWLTVV.

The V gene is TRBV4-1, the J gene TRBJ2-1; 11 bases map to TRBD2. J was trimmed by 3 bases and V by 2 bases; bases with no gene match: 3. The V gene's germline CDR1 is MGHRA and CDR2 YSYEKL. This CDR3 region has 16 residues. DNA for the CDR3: TGCGCCAGCAGCCAAACCGGGACTAGCGGCTACAATGAGCAGTTCTTC. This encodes CASSQTGTSGYNEQFF.

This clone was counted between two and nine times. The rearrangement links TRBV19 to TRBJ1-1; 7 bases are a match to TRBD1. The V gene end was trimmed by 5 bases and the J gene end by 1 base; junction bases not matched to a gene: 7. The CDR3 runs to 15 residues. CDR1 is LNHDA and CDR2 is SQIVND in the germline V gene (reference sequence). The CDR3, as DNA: TGTGCCAGTAGTTTACCAGGGGGTCCGAACACTGAAGCTTTCTTT. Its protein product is CASSLPGGPNTEAFF.

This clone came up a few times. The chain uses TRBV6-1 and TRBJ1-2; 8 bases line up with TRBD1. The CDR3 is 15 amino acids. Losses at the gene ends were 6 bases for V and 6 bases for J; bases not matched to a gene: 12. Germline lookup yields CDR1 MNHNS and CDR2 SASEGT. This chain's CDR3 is CASSSPVAGGHGYTF. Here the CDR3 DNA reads TGTGCCAGCAGCTCCCCGGTGGCAGGGGGCCATGGCTACACCTTC.

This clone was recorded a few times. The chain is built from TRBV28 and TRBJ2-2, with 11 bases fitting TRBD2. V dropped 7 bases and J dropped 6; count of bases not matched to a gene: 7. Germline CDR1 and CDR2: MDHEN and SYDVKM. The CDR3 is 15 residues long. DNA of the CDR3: TGTGCCAGCACCATCTTTAGCGGGAGGGCCGGGGAGCTGTTTTTT. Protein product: CASTIFSGRAGELFF.

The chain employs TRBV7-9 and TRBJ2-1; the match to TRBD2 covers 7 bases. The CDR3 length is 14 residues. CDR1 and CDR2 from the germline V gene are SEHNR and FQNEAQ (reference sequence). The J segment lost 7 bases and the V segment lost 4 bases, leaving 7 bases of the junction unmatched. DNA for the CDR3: TGTGCCAGCAGCTCCCCGACTAGCTCGAATGAGCAGTTCTTC. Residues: CASSSPTSSNEQFF.

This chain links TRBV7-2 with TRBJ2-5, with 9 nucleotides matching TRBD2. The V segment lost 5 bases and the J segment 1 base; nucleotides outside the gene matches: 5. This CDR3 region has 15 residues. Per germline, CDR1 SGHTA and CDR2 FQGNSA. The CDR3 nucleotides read TGTGCCAGCAGCGCCCAGCGGGGGGCCCAAGAGACCCAGTACTTC. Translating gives CASSAQRGAQETQYF. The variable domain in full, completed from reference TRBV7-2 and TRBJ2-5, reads GAGVSQSPSNKVTEKGKDVELRCDPISGHTALYWYRQSLGQGLEFLIYFQGNSAPDKSGLPSDRFSAERTGGSVSTLTIQRTQQEDSAVYLCASSAQRGAQETQYFGPGTRLLVL.

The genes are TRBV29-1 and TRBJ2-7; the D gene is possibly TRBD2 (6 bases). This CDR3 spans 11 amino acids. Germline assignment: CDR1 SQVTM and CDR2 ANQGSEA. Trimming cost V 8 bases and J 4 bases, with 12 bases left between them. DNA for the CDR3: TGCAGCCCCCTTGGGGGGTACGAGCAGTACTTC. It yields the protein CSPLGGYEQYF.

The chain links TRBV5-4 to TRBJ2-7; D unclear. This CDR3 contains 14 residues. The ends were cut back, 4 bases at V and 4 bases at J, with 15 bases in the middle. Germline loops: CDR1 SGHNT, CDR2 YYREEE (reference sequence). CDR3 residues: CASSNPAARYEQYF. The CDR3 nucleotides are TGTGCCAGCAGCAACCCGGCGGCTAGGTACGAGCAGTACTTC.

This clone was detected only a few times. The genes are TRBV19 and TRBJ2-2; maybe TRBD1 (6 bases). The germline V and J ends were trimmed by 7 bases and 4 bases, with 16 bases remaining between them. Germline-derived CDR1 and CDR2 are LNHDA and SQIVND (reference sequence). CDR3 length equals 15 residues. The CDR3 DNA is TGTGCCAGTACCGCGAGGGGACAAAGCACCGGGGAGCTGTTTTTT. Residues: CASTARGQSTGELFF. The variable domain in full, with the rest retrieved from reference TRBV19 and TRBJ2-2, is DGGITQSPKYLFRKEGQNVTLSCEQNLNHDAMYWYRQDPGQGLRLIYYSQIVNDFQKGDIAEGYSVSREKKESFPLTVTSAQKNPTAFYLCASTARGQSTGELFFGEGSRLTVL.

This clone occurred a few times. The CDR3 sequence is CASSYGTRWETQYF. For the CDR3, the DNA is TGTGCCAGCAGCTACGGGACTAGGTGGGAGACCCAGTACTTC. The chain couples TRBV7-2 to TRBJ2-5; the match to TRBD2 covers 8 bases. V shed 4 bases and J 5 bases; nucleotides not matched to a gene: 6. The CDR3 runs to 14 residues. Looked up from germline, CDR1 is SGHTA and CDR2 is FQGNSA.

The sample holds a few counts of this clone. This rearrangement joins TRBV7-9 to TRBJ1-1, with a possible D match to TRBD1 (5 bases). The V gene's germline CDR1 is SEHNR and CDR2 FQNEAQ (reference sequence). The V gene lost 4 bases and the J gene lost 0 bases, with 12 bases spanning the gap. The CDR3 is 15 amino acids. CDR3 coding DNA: TGTGCCAGCAGCTCCCAGGGTAGGGTGAACACTGAAGCTTTCTTT. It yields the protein CASSSQGRVNTEAFF. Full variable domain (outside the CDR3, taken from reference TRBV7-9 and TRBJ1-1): DTGVSQNPRHKITKRGQNVTFRCDPISEHNRLYWYRQTLGQGPEFLTYFQNEAQLEKSRLLSDRFSAERPKGSFSTLEIQRTEQGDSAMYLCASSSQGRVNTEAFFGQGTRLTVV.

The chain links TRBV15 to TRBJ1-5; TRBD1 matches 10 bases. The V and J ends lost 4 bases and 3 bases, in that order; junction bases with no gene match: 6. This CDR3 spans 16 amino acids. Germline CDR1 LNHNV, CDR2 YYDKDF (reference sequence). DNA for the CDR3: TGTGCCACCAGCACCTGGGACAGGGGAAACAATCAGCCCCAGCATTTT. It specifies CATSTWDRGNNQPQHF.

CDR3 loop: CATSRKQGSPGFQYF. CDR3 sequence (DNA): TGTGCCACCAGCAGGAAACAGGGGTCACCCGGGTTTCAGTACTTC. The genes are TRBV15 and TRBJ2-7; TRBD1 aligns across 7 bases. Germline V gene data show CDR1 as LNHNV and CDR2 as YYDKDF (reference sequence). V gave up 3 bases and J gave up 10 bases; unmatched junction bases: 15. This CDR3 has 15 residues.

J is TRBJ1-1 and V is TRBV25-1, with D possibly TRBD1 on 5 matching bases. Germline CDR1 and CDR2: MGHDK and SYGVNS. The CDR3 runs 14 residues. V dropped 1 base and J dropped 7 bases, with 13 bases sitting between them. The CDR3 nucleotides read TGTGCCAGCAGTGAATGGGGGGAGGAGATTGAAGCTTTCTTT. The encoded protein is CASSEWGEEIEAFF.

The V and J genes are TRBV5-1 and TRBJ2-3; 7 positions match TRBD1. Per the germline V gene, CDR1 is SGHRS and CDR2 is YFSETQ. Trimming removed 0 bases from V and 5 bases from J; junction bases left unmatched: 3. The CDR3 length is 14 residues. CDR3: CASSLDRGEDTQYF. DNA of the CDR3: TGCGCCAGCAGCTTGGACAGGGGTGAAGATACGCAGTATTTT.

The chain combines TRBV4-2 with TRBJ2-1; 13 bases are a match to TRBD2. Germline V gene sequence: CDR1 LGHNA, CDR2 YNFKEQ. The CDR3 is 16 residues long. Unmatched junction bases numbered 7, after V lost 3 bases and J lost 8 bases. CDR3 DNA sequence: TGTGCCAGCAGCCAGACCGGGACTAGCGGGAACCATGAGCAGTTCTTC. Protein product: CASSQTGTSGNHEQFF.

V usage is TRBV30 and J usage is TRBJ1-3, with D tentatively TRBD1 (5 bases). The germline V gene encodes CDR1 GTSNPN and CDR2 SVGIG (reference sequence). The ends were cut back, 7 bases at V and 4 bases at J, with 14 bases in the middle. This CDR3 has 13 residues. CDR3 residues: CASGEYLGNTIYF. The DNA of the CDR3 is TGTGCCTCGGGGGAATACTTGGGAAACACCATATATTTT.

The CDR3 is CAWSPLISNEQFF. The CDR3 nucleotides are TGTGCCTGGAGTCCCCTTATTAGCAATGAGCAGTTCTTC. The rearrangement links TRBV30 to TRBJ2-1; unclear D gene. The V end was cut by 2 bases, the J end by 6 bases, with 11 bases between. The CDR3 has 13 residues. The germline gives CDR1 GTSNPN, CDR2 SVGIG (reference sequence). Supplemented by reference TRBV30 and TRBJ2-1, the full variable domain reads SQTIHQWPATLVQPVGSPLSLECTVEGTSNPNLYWYRQAAGRGLQLLFYSVGIGQISSEVPQNLSASRPQDRQFILSSKKLLLSDSGFYLCAWSPLISNEQFFGPGTRLTVL.

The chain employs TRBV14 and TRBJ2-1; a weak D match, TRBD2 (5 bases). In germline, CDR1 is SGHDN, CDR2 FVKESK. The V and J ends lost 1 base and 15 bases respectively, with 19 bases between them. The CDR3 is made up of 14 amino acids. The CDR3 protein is CASSQAGASRRWFF. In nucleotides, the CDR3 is TGTGCCAGCAGCCAAGCTGGCGCCTCTAGGAGGTGGTTCTTC.

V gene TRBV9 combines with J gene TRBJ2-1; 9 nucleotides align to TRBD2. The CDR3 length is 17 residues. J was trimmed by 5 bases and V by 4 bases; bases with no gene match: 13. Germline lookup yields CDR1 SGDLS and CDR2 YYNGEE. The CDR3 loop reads CASSPELAGGLNNEQFF. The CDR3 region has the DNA TGTGCCAGCAGCCCCGAGCTGGCGGGAGGGCTAAACAATGAGCAGTTCTTC.

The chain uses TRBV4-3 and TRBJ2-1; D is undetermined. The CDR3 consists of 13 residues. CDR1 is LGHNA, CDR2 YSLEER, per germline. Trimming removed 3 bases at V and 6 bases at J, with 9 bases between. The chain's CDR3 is CASSQSFLNEQFF. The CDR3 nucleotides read TGCGCCAGCAGCCAGAGTTTTCTCAATGAGCAGTTCTTC.

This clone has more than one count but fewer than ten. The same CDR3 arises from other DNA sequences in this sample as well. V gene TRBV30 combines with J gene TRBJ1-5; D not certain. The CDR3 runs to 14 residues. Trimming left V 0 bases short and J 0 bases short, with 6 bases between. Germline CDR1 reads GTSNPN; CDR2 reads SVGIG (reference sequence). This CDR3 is CAWSVRGSNQPQHF. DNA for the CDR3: TGTGCCTGGAGTGTGCGGGGTAGCAATCAGCCCCAGCATTTT.